The entry below gives a single T cell receptor beta chain sequence along with its context. The antigen remains undetermined. The table came from immunoSEQ multiplex PCR; TCRdb's copy has only in-frame clones and leaves some out. The table records tens of thousands of clones, 75% to 95% of them present only once. The sample belongs to a study of OX40 agonist ivuxolimab in advanced cancers. Study-wide points: Near-lowest levels of clonal expansion characterized partial responders at 0.1-3.0 mg/kg.

The germline V and J ends were trimmed by 5 bases and 4 bases, with 17 bases remaining between them. CDR1 and CDR2 (germline): MNHEY, SMNVEV (reference sequence). The CDR3 contains 15 residues. The origin of this receptor is an adult with an advanced solid tumor such as melanoma, head and neck, liver or kidney cancer. The chain combines TRBV27 with TRBJ2-5; no definite D call. This sample comprised CD4+ or CD8+ T cells sorted from blood, obtained in a trial of the OX40 agonist ivuxolimab. The CDR3 here is CASSPSWSLGETQYF. CDR3 sequence (DNA): TGTGCCAGCAGTCCCTCCTGGAGCCTAGGAGAGACCCAGTACTTC.